The rows below give T cell receptor beta chains drawn from one sample of a study of cytotoxic CD8 clonotypes in ibrutinib-treated CLL. Sequencing used immunoSEQ multiplex PCR; TCRdb keeps in-frame clones, though not all of them. In the table there are approximately 26,000 clones, approximately 85% of which are singletons. The sequencing here drew on PBMCs, taken after 24 months of ibrutinib treatment. All receptors derive from a human donor with chronic lymphocytic leukemia. The CDR3 runs from the conserved cysteine through the conserved F or W. The D gene is left open where the match is weak. Clone sizes are given selectively: once, few, many, or a class where the clone is expanded.

15 TRBJ2-1 . . TRBV19 CASSLLRGPYNEQFF TGTGCCAGTAGTCTCCTGCGGGGGCCTTACAATGAGCAGTTCTTC
13 TRBJ1-6 . . TRBV6-5 CASSIQGYSPLHF TGTGCCAGCTCTATCCAGGGGTACTCACCCCTCCACTTT
16 TRBJ2-1 . . TRBV14 CASSPRWRGRFYEQFF TGTGCCAGCAGCCCGAGGTGGAGGGGGCGGTTTTATGAGCAGTTCTTC
14 TRBJ1-5 . . TRBV6-5 CASRATASNQPQHF TGTGCCAGCAGGGCGACAGCGAGCAATCAGCCCCAGCATTTT
15 TRBJ1-6 TRBD1 once TRBV4-1 CASSQKTGQESALHF TGCGCCAGCAGCCAAAAGACAGGGCAGGAATCGGCCCTCCACTTT
16 TRBJ2-2 . . TRBV2 CASSWDPRANTGELFF TGTGCCAGCAGTTGGGACCCACGGGCGAACACCGGGGAGCTGTTTTTT
15 TRBJ2-7 TRBD2 few TRBV18 CASSPQTSGGLEQYF TGTGCCAGCTCACCGCAGACTAGCGGGGGTCTCGAGCAGTACTTC
16 TRBJ2-7 . . TRBV5-1 CASSLALMRTNYEQYF TGCGCCAGCAGCTTGGCCTTGATGCGGACTAACTACGAGCAGTACTTC
16 TRBJ2-1 TRBD2 few TRBV7-3 CASSRIAGDLYNEQFF TGTGCCAGCAGCAGAATAGCGGGGGACCTCTACAATGAGCAGTTCTTC
19 TRBJ2-3 TRBD2 . TRBV7-3 CASSLTASGGPLGTDTQYF TGTGCCAGCAGCTTAACGGCCAGCGGGGGGCCCCTTGGCACAGATACGCAGTATTTT
16 TRBJ1-2 . . TRBV5-1 CASSSVPDVQGSGYTF TGCGCCAGCAGCTCCGTCCCGGACGTCCAGGGATCTGGCTACACCTTC
16 TRBJ2-3 . . TRBV2 CASSPTTDSNTDTQYF TGTGCCAGCAGTCCTACCACGGACAGTAACACAGATACGCAGTATTTT
13 TRBJ1-2 . . TRBV6-1 CASSVTGSYGYTF TGTGCCAGCAGTGTAACAGGTAGCTATGGCTACACCTTC
11 TRBJ1-1 . . TRBV6-8 CASSYGLRAFF TGTGCCAGCAGTTACGGCTTGAGAGCTTTCTTT
12 TRBJ2-7 . . TRBV6-5 CASRGDGDEQYF TGTGCCAGCAGGGGGGATGGCGACGAGCAGTACTTC
15 TRBJ1-5 . . TRBV18 CASSPPGEVGQPQHF TGTGCCAGCTCACCACCGGGGGAGGTTGGTCAGCCCCAGCATTTT
14 TRBJ2-7 . few TRBV6-6 CASSYQGFDYEQYF TGTGCCAGCAGTTACCAGGGCTTCGACTACGAGCAGTACTTC
13 TRBJ1-2 TRBD1 . TRBV13 CASSWDRDPGYTF TGTGCCAGCAGCTGGGACAGAGATCCTGGCTACACCTTC
17 TRBJ1-1 . . TRBV5-1 CASSLFSVSGGGTEAFF TGCGCCAGCAGCTTGTTCAGTGTCAGTGGGGGAGGGACTGAAGCTTTCTTT
16 TRBJ1-2 TRBD1 . TRBV19 CASSTQRQGRNYGYTF TGTGCCAGTAGTACCCAACGACAGGGGCGGAACTATGGCTACACCTTC
14 TRBJ1-2 . once TRBV11-2 CASSLLRTALGYTF TGTGCCAGCAGCTTACTCAGGACAGCCTTGGGCTACACCTTC
15 TRBJ2-2 . . TRBV6-6 CASSSHDPNTGELFF TGTGCCAGCAGCTCCCACGACCCGAACACCGGGGAGCTGTTTTTT
16 TRBJ2-5 TRBD2 . TRBV27 CASSPGLAGGPGSQYF TGTGCCAGCAGTCCAGGACTAGCGGGGGGGCCAGGGTCCCAGTACTTC
13 TRBJ1-2 . . TRBV6-5 CASSSTGAYGYTF TGTGCCAGCAGTTCTACAGGAGCCTATGGCTACACCTTC
11 TRBJ2-3 . . TRBV20-1 CSARDGRAQYF TGCAGTGCTAGAGACGGGAGAGCACAGTATTTT
15 TRBJ1-2 . . TRBV7-9 CASSRLFFRTDGYTF TGTGCCAGCAGCCGATTATTTTTTAGGACGGATGGCTACACCTTC
13 TRBJ1-1 TRBD1 few TRBV15 CATSMTGDTEAFF TGTGCCACCAGCATGACAGGGGACACTGAAGCTTTCTTT
12 TRBJ1-1 . . TRBV5-1 CASSGRAEAAFF TGCGCCAGCAGCGGGAGGGCGGAAGCGGCTTTCTTT
14 TRBJ1-6 . . TRBV18 CASSPQGADSPLHF TGTGCCAGCTCACCACAGGGTGCGGATTCACCCCTCCACTTT
15 TRBJ2-2 . . TRBV7-3 CASSPPRTTTGELFF TGTGCCAGCAGCCCCCCTCGGACCACAACGGGGGAGCTGTTTTTT
15 TRBJ1-2 TRBD1 . TRBV2 CASSERGQGARGYTF TGTGCCAGCAGTGAAAGGGGACAGGGGGCGAGAGGCTACACCTTC
14 TRBJ1-4 TRBD1 . TRBV29-1 CSVDLGTGFEKLFF TGCAGCGTTGACCTAGGGACAGGGTTTGAAAAACTGTTTTTT
15 TRBJ2-7 . . TRBV6-5 CASSYSIPGPYEQYF TGTGCCAGCAGTTACTCGATTCCAGGGCCATACGAGCAGTACTTC
16 TRBJ2-3 . . TRBV9 CASSVVALTSTDTQYF TGTGCCAGCAGCGTAGTAGCGCTCACTAGCACAGATACGCAGTATTTT
13 TRBJ2-7 . . TRBV5-1 CASSLGPGGEQYF TGCGCCAGCAGCTTGGGACCGGGTGGGGAGCAGTACTTC
17 TRBJ2-3 TRBD2 . TRBV5-4 CASSVPGTSGGGDTQYF TGTGCCAGCAGCGTACCCGGGACTAGCGGGGGGGGTGATACGCAGTATTTT